What follows are 14 T cell receptor beta chains derived from one specimen sequenced in a study of blood T cell repertoires in COVID-19. Sequencing used immunoSEQ multiplex PCR; TCRdb keeps in-frame clones, though not all of them. The profile shows about 90,000 clones, over 60% of them singletons. The sequencing sample was made of peripheral blood. The source of these receptors is a man in his 70s with acute or convalescent COVID-19.

CDR3 DNA: TGTGCCAGCAGCTTAAGGTCGGGGTCCTACGAGCAGTACTTC. Translated: CASSLRSGSYEQYF. The chain recombines TRBV7-6 with TRBJ2-7; tentative D call: TRBD2 (5 bases). Germline CDR1 SGHVS, CDR2 FNYEAQ. V lost 2 bases and J lost 1, with 9 bases in between. CDR3 length: 14 residues.

The rearrangement uses TRBV18 and TRBJ2-2, with 10 bases aligning to TRBD1. This CDR3 has 16 amino acids. Germline assignment: CDR1 KGHSH and CDR2 LQKENI. With V trimmed by 3 bases and J by 6 bases, 7 bases remained unmatched. CDR3 DNA: TGTGCCAGCTCACCTTCTCGGACAGGGGGATCCGGGGAGCTGTTTTTT. This gives the protein CASSPSRTGGSGELFF. The complete variable domain, with remaining parts taken from reference TRBV18 and TRBJ2-2, reads NAGVMQNPRHLVRRRGQEARLRCSPMKGHSHVYWYRQLPEEGLKFMVYLQKENIIDESGMPKERFSAEFPKEGPSILRIQQVVRGDSAAYFCASSPSRTGGSGELFFGEGSRLTVL.

The chain uses TRBV5-1 and TRBJ2-2; TRBD1 is a possible D gene (5 bases). V was trimmed by 2 bases and J by 2 bases, leaving 10 bases between them. The CDR3 covers 15 residues. Germline V CDR1 and CDR2: SGHRS, YFSETQ. The CDR3 DNA follows: TGCGCCAGCAGCTTACTGACAGTCAACACCGGGGAGCTGTTTTTT. It encodes CASSLLTVNTGELFF.

This sequence joins TRBV6-5 and TRBJ1-5, with 7 bases aligning to TRBD1. There are 14 residues in the CDR3. V lost 5 bases to trimming and J lost 6 bases; unmatched junction nucleotides: 7. In germline, CDR1 is MNHEY, CDR2 SVGAGI. In nucleotides, the CDR3 is TGTGCCAGCAGTCGAACAGGGGACGTTCAGCCCCAGCATTTT. Residues: CASSRTGDVQPQHF.

This chain joins TRBV5-8 and TRBJ1-2; no clear D gene. The CDR3 has 16 amino acids. From germline, CDR1 is SGHTS and CDR2 YDEGEE. The V end lost 6 bases, the J end lost 4 bases, and 22 bases lay between the germline ends. CDR3 region: CASTARFTAAVYGYTF. CDR3 nucleotide sequence: TGTGCCAGCACCGCCAGATTTACAGCGGCTGTCTATGGCTACACCTTC.

The V gene is TRBV7-3, the J gene TRBJ1-6; a weak D match, TRBD1 (5 bases). The CDR3 runs to 14 residues. The V gene lost 5 bases and the J gene lost 9 bases, with 14 bases spanning the gap. Per germline, CDR1 SGHTA and CDR2 FQGTGA. As DNA, the CDR3 is TGTGCCAGCAGCCCGCAGGGTTCGGGTTCACCCCTCCACTTT. Its translation is CASSPQGSGSPLHF.

The V and J genes are TRBV18 and TRBJ2-1, with 11 bases aligning to TRBD2. CDR1 is KGHSH and CDR2 is LQKENI in the germline V gene. This CDR3 contains 15 residues. Trimming took 6 bases from V and 5 from J; bases not matched to a gene: 6. The CDR3 protein is CASSATSGVNNEQFF. The CDR3 region has the DNA TGTGCCAGCTCTGCGACTAGCGGGGTCAACAATGAGCAGTTCTTC.

The chain employs TRBV5-1 and TRBJ1-2; D call uncertain. The CDR3 has 13 amino acids. Trimming pared 0 bases from V and 4 bases from J, leaving 7 bases between. Looked up from germline, CDR1 is SGHRS and CDR2 is YFSETQ. The CDR3 loop reads CASSLDPGYGYTF. Written as DNA, the CDR3 is TGCGCCAGCAGCTTGGACCCCGGCTATGGCTACACCTTC.

This chain joins TRBV7-3 and TRBJ2-2; 8 positions agree with TRBD1. The CDR3 is made up of 14 amino acids. CDR1 and CDR2 (germline): SGHTA, FQGTGA. V lost 5 bases, J lost 6 bases, and 5 bases stayed unmatched. CDR3 nucleotides: TGTGCCAGCAGCGTGACAGGGGACTCCGGGGAGCTGTTTTTT. Translation gives CASSVTGDSGELFF.

The CDR3 DNA reads TGTGCCGGTAAGGTGGGGGCTAGCACAGATACGCAGTATTTT. It specifies CAGKVGASTDTQYF. The chain is built from TRBV6-5 and TRBJ2-3; D is possibly TRBD1 (6 bases). CDR1 is MNHEY, CDR2 SVGAGI, per germline. There are 14 residues in the CDR3. V shed 11 bases and J shed 0 bases, with 15 bases lying between them.

The chain recombines TRBV6-2 or TRBV6-3 with TRBJ1-2; TRBD1 agrees at 8 bases. J gave up 3 bases and V 4 bases, and 7 bases lay outside the gene matches. Germline CDR1 is MNHEY and CDR2 is SVGEGT. There are 15 residues in the CDR3. The CDR3 DNA follows: TGTGCCAGCAGTTCCCCGGACAGGGCGGACTATGGCTACACCTTC. Encoded protein: CASSSPDRADYGYTF.

The V and J genes are TRBV3-1 (or the pseudogene TRBV3-2) and TRBJ2-7; 11 bases are a match to TRBD1. Germline CDR1 is LGHDT and CDR2 is YNNKEL (reference sequence). With V trimmed by 3 bases and J by 5 bases, 6 bases remained unmatched. CDR3 length: 15 amino acids. The CDR3 DNA is TGTGCCAGCAGCCACCCGGGACAGGGGGATGACGAGCAGTACTTC. This encodes CASSHPGQGDDEQYF.

The chain employs TRBV7-3 and TRBJ2-3; D might be TRBD2 (6 bases). The CDR3 runs 15 residues. V lost 2 bases, J lost 1 base, and 10 bases lay in between. Germline CDR1 reads SGHTA; CDR2 reads FQGTGA. The CDR3 reads CASSLHGGGTDTQYF. The CDR3 nucleotides read TGTGCCAGCAGCTTACACGGCGGGGGCACAGATACGCAGTATTTT.

J is TRBJ2-4 and V is TRBV7-2; possibly TRBD2 for D (5 bases). This CDR3 region has 14 residues. Per the germline V gene, CDR1 is SGHTA and CDR2 is FQGNSA. V lost 4 bases, J lost 7 bases, and 14 bases lay in between. As DNA, the CDR3 is TGTGCCAGCAGCTCGCCCGGGGATTGGAACATTCAGTACTTC. Amino acid sequence: CASSSPGDWNIQYF.